Shown below are 10 T cell receptor beta chains from a single sample sequenced in a study of human T cells and chemical hapten exposure. TCRdb re-called the RACE reads through MiXCR, storing one row per CDR3 protein. The sample shows 65,000 to 95,000 distinct CDR3 sequences, approximately 10% of them seen only once. Time point here: patch test 1, 2 weeks after DPC sensitization. Treatment described: therapeutic diphenylcyclopropenone sensitization with weekly scalp DPC. Sequenced here: whole blood, sampled in connection with sensitization to the hapten diphenylcyclopropenone (DPC). These receptors all come from an older woman with alopecia areata. Some clones in this sample may be carry-over from other donors' samples.

The chain is built from TRBV25-1 and TRBJ1-1; TRBD1 aligns across 8 bases. With 6 bases clipped from V and 6 bases from J, the junction kept 9 bases outside the gene matches. The V gene's germline CDR1 is MGHDK and CDR2 SYGVNS. The CDR3 length is 14 residues. The CDR3 spells CASSFRTGPSEAFF. The CDR3 coding sequence is TGTGCCAGCAGCTTTCGGACAGGGCCGTCTGAAGCTTTCTTT.

The chain carries TRBV20-1 and TRBJ1-2; D remains unclear. The CDR3 extends over 12 amino acids. Trimming left V 3 bases short and J 7 bases short, with 12 bases between. From germline, CDR1 is DFQATT and CDR2 SNEGSKA (reference sequence). Here the CDR3 DNA reads TGCAGTGCTAGCCCTGAGGGCGCTGGCTACACCTTC. It encodes CSASPEGAGYTF.

This clonotype was seen a few times. This sequence joins TRBV5-1 and TRBJ2-1; D might be TRBD1 or TRBD2, each matching 5 bases. Germline V gene sequence: CDR1 SGHRS, CDR2 YFSETQ. The CDR3 loop spans 14 amino acids. The V and J ends lost 0 bases and 10 bases respectively, with 14 bases between them. The CDR3 loop reads CASSLAHRDGEQFF. CDR3 sequence (DNA): TGCGCCAGCAGCTTGGCGCACCGGGACGGCGAGCAGTTCTTC.

Many counts were recorded for this clonotype. V is TRBV5-1 and J is TRBJ1-4; D is ambiguous. This CDR3 spans 13 amino acids. V lost 4 bases and J lost 0, with 4 bases in between. Germline values: CDR1 SGHRS, CDR2 YFSETQ. This chain's CDR3 is CASSGATNEKLFF. CDR3 sequence (DNA): TGCGCCAGCAGCGGAGCAACTAATGAAAAACTGTTTTTT.

V usage is TRBV9 and J usage is TRBJ2-7; D is unresolved. Trimming shortened V by 0 bases and J by 2 bases, and 9 bases separated the two germline ends. Germline values: CDR1 SGDLS, CDR2 YYNGEE. This CDR3 is built from 14 residues. Written as DNA, the CDR3 is TGTGCCAGCAGCGTAGGAGGCGTTACCTACGAGCAGTACTTC. It specifies CASSVGGVTYEQYF.

The table lists this clonotype with a few counts. This sequence joins TRBV6-2 or TRBV6-3 and TRBJ2-7, with 8 bases that match TRBD2. CDR3 length: 15 amino acids. V lost 2 bases to trimming and J lost 6 bases; unmatched junction nucleotides: 9. Germline V gene data show CDR1 as MNHEY and CDR2 as SVGEGT. The CDR3 DNA is TGTGCCAGCAGTTACGGTAGCGGGGTCGGTCGCGAGCAGTACTTC. Amino acids: CASSYGSGVGREQYF.

V is TRBV11-1 and J is TRBJ1-1, with D unresolved. Germline loops: CDR1 SGHAT, CDR2 FQDESV (reference sequence). CDR3 length: 12 amino acids. With 8 bases removed from V and 3 bases from J, the gap between germline ends came to 10 bases. CDR3 DNA sequence: TGTGCCAGCGGCGGAGGTTACACTGAAGCTTTCTTT. This codes for CASGGGYTEAFF.

There are many counts of this clonotype. The gene calls are TRBV10-2 and TRBJ2-3; the match to TRBD2 covers 7 bases. Per germline, CDR1 WSHSY and CDR2 SAAADI. With V trimmed by 8 bases and J by 0 bases, 5 bases remained unmatched. The CDR3 contains 14 residues. The CDR3 sequence: CASGLAVSTDTQYF. CDR3 nucleotide sequence: TGCGCCAGCGGCCTAGCGGTTAGCACAGATACGCAGTATTTT.

This clonotype showed up many times. The V call is TRBV19, the J call TRBJ1-2; weak D call: TRBD1 (6 bases). V was cut by 6 bases and J by 2 bases, with 16 bases left in between. The germline gives CDR1 LNHDA, CDR2 SQIVND (reference sequence). The CDR3 totals 15 residues. CDR3 protein: CASRHPPTGNYGYTF. CDR3 DNA: TGTGCCAGTAGACACCCCCCGACAGGCAACTATGGCTACACCTTC.

This clonotype occurred a few times. The chain uses TRBV4-1 and TRBJ2-7; perhaps TRBD1 as D (6 bases). Trimming cost V 2 bases and J 2 bases, with 13 bases left between them. The CDR3 is 15 residues long. Germline loops: CDR1 MGHRA, CDR2 YSYEKL. This CDR3 is CASSQSRQVAYEQYF. The DNA of the CDR3 is TGCGCCAGCAGCCAATCCAGACAGGTTGCCTACGAGCAGTACTTC.